The 27 T cell receptor beta chains listed next were all sequenced from one sample in a study of technical replicates of blood from several donors. Repertoires were generated with immunoSEQ multiplex PCR, while TCRdb's copy carries only in-frame clones and drops some. The table has some 70,000 clones, under 98% seen once. Sequenced sample: T cells isolated from PBMCs. Receptor source: a human donor in good health.

V usage is TRBV2 and J usage is TRBJ2-1, with D perhaps TRBD1 (5 bases). CDR1 and CDR2 (germline): SNHLY, FYNNEI. V dropped 5 bases and J dropped 8 bases, with 16 bases sitting between them. The CDR3 covers 14 residues. The CDR3 sequence is CASSTPDLRDEQFF. CDR3 nucleotide sequence: TGTGCCAGCAGTACGCCGGACCTCAGGGATGAGCAGTTCTTC.

The rearrangement links TRBV9 to TRBJ2-3, with 8 bases that match TRBD2. The CDR3 runs to 16 residues. Germline V CDR1 and CDR2: SGDLS, YYNGEE. J gave up 4 bases and V 0 bases, and 7 bases lay outside the gene matches. The CDR3 here is CASSVVSEREPDTQYF. CDR3 DNA: TGTGCCAGCAGCGTAGTATCGGAGCGGGAGCCAGATACGCAGTATTTT.

This chain connects TRBV6-5 to TRBJ1-2; the D gene is possibly TRBD1 (6 bases). Germline loops: CDR1 MNHEY, CDR2 SVGAGI. The CDR3 runs 15 residues. V shed 6 bases and J shed 5 bases, with 19 bases lying between them. The CDR3 sequence: CASSGEQGEGYGYTF. In DNA form, the CDR3 reads TGTGCCAGCAGCGGAGAACAGGGCGAGGGGTATGGCTACACCTTC.

The chain employs TRBV10-2 and TRBJ2-5; 10 nucleotides agree with TRBD2. This CDR3 has 15 amino acids. Trimming removed 6 bases from V and 5 bases from J; junction bases left unmatched: 9. Germline assignment: CDR1 WSHSY and CDR2 SAAADI. The CDR3 sequence: CASRKRLAGVETQYF. CDR3 DNA: TGCGCCAGCAGAAAAAGGCTAGCGGGAGTGGAGACCCAGTACTTC.

The rearrangement uses TRBV6-1 and TRBJ1-5; 9 nucleotides line up with TRBD1. Germline assignment: CDR1 MNHNS and CDR2 SASEGT. This CDR3 region has 17 residues. V lost 4 bases to trimming and J lost 9 bases; unmatched junction nucleotides: 16. As DNA, the CDR3 is TGTGCCAGCAGTGCCACTCCTGAACAGGGGGCAAGGCGGCCCCAGCATTTT. Translation gives CASSATPEQGARRPQHF.

The V gene is TRBV19, the J gene TRBJ2-7, with D possibly TRBD2 on 6 matching bases. Trimming removed 5 bases at V and 1 base at J, with 15 bases between. This CDR3 contains 15 residues. The germline gives CDR1 LNHDA, CDR2 SQIVND (reference sequence). CDR3 nucleotides: TGTGCCAGTAGTGCAGGTGTTAGCGGTTCCTACGAGCAGTACTTC. It translates to CASSAGVSGSYEQYF.

The chain has TRBV7-9 and TRBJ2-7; no definite D call. Germline loops: CDR1 SEHNR, CDR2 FQNEAQ (reference sequence). This CDR3 region has 12 residues. Deletions cut 1 base from V and 3 bases from J, with 4 bases between. CDR3 coding DNA: TGTGCCAGCAGCTTAGTGAGCTACGAGCAGTACTTC. Protein: CASSLVSYEQYF.

The chain couples TRBV6-6 to TRBJ1-1; 9 bases fit TRBD1. The CDR3 is 15 residues long. V shed 2 bases and J 3 bases; nucleotides not matched to a gene: 4. The germline V gene encodes CDR1 MNHNY and CDR2 SVGAGI (reference sequence). The CDR3 sequence is CASSYGTGRDTEAFF. DNA for the CDR3: TGTGCCAGCAGTTACGGGACAGGGAGAGACACTGAAGCTTTCTTT.

The J gene is TRBJ2-7, the V gene TRBV6-1; D is undetermined. Germline CDR1 is MNHNS and CDR2 is SASEGT. The CDR3 totals 13 residues. V gave up 8 bases and J gave up 5 bases, with 16 bases separating them. The DNA for the CDR3 is TGTGCCAGCTCTCGAGGCGGATGGGACGAGCAGTACTTC. Protein product: CASSRGGWDEQYF.

V and J are TRBV10-3 and TRBJ2-7; D may be TRBD1 (6 bases). Trimming shortened V by 10 bases and J by 4 bases, and 17 bases separated the two germline ends. This CDR3 is built from 13 residues. Germline CDR1 ENHRY, CDR2 SYGVKD. In DNA form, the CDR3 reads TGTGCCACTACCCACGGGACATTTTACGAGCAGTACTTC. It translates to CATTHGTFYEQYF.

V is TRBV5-5 and J is TRBJ2-5; TRBD1 is a possible D gene (5 bases). The CDR3 length is 14 residues. CDR1 is SGHKS and CDR2 is YYEKEE in the germline V gene (reference sequence). V was shortened by 0 bases and J by 4 bases, with 10 bases between the two germline ends. The CDR3 loop reads CASSLGAGLETQYF. The CDR3 nucleotides read TGTGCCAGCAGCTTGGGTGCAGGGTTAGAGACCCAGTACTTC.

This chain joins TRBV4-1 and TRBJ2-7; D not resolved. CDR1 is MGHRA, CDR2 YSYEKL, per germline. The ends were cut back, 1 base at V and 7 bases at J, with 8 bases in the middle. This CDR3 region has 12 residues. CDR3 protein: CASSQGGSEQYF. Written as DNA, the CDR3 is TGCGCCAGCAGCCAAGGTGGCAGTGAGCAGTACTTC.

This clone was detected a few times. The chain joins TRBV11-2 to TRBJ1-1; D is undetermined. Germline V lookup: CDR1 SGHAT, CDR2 FQNNGV. The CDR3 length is 12 residues. Between the trimmed V and J ends, which lost 3 bases and 3 bases, there was a span of 5 bases. The CDR3 DNA follows: TGTGCCAGCAGCTTTGAGGACACTGAAGCTTTCTTT. This encodes CASSFEDTEAFF.

This sequence joins TRBV30 and TRBJ1-2, with D hard to call. The V gene's germline CDR1 is GTSNPN and CDR2 SVGIG (reference sequence). CDR3 length: 12 residues. The V end was cut by 0 bases, the J end by 7 bases, with 9 bases between. The CDR3 DNA is TGTGCCTGGAGTGTAACCGGGTTTGGCTACACCTTC. Translation gives CAWSVTGFGYTF.

V and J are TRBV5-1 and TRBJ2-3; maybe TRBD1 (6 bases). Germline-derived CDR1 and CDR2 are SGHRS and YFSETQ. V dropped 2 bases and J dropped 2 bases, with 18 bases sitting between them. CDR3 length: 17 amino acids. The CDR3, as DNA: TGCGCCAGCAGCTTTGGACAGATTCCACCCTTCACAGATACGCAGTATTTT. This sequence encodes CASSFGQIPPFTDTQYF.

The rearrangement uses TRBV25-1 and TRBJ1-5, with D possibly being TRBD1 (6 bases). This CDR3 spans 13 amino acids. Germline CDR1 is MGHDK and CDR2 is SYGVNS. Trimming left V 4 bases short and J 4 bases short, with 8 bases between. CDR3 DNA: TGTGCCAGCAGTGGAGGGGGTAATCAGCCCCAGCATTTT. Its translation is CASSGGGNQPQHF.

This chain's CDR3 is CASTELGAMHTEAFF. Written as DNA, the CDR3 is TGCGCCAGCACAGAGTTGGGGGCGATGCACACTGAAGCTTTCTTT. The chain carries TRBV5-1 and TRBJ1-1; D is perhaps TRBD1 (6 bases). The V end was cut by 6 bases, the J end by 3 bases, with 18 bases between. This CDR3 is built from 15 residues. The germline V gene has CDR1 SGHRS and CDR2 YFSETQ.

A single count supports this clone. The J gene is TRBJ2-7, the V gene TRBV10-3, with 9 bases matching TRBD2. V shed 4 bases, J shed 5 bases, and the junction held 3 bases outside the gene matches. This CDR3 spans 13 amino acids. CDR1 and CDR2 from the germline V gene are ENHRY and SYGVKD. This chain's CDR3 is CAISGGRADEQYF. The CDR3 DNA follows: TGTGCCATCAGTGGCGGGAGGGCCGACGAGCAGTACTTC.

This chain links TRBV19 with TRBJ1-2, with TRBD1 matching 8 bases. V gave up 5 bases and J gave up 2 bases; unmatched junction bases: 4. The CDR3 extends over 14 amino acids. The germline V gene encodes CDR1 LNHDA and CDR2 SQIVND (reference sequence). CDR3 DNA: TGTGCCAGTAGTGCAGGGGGCTCCAACTATGGCTACACCTTC. It yields the protein CASSAGGSNYGYTF.

This clone was picked up one time. The chain has TRBV2 and TRBJ2-1; a weak D match, TRBD2 (6 bases). CDR1 is SNHLY, CDR2 FYNNEI, per germline. V was clipped by 4 bases and J by 5 bases, with 21 bases between them. This CDR3 has 17 residues. Here the CDR3 DNA reads TGTGCCAGCAGTGTTAGTAAGGAGGGATCAAGCAACAATGAGCAGTTCTTC. Translation: CASSVSKEGSSNNEQFF.

The CDR3 region has the DNA TGCGCCAGCAGTGGACAGGCCGGCACAGATACGCAGTATTTT. Its protein is CASSGQAGTDTQYF. The rearrangement joins TRBV10-1 to TRBJ2-3, with D possibly being TRBD1 (6 bases). V was cut by 4 bases and J by 1 base, with 9 bases left in between. The germline gives CDR1 WNHNN, CDR2 SYGVQD (reference sequence). The CDR3 is made up of 14 amino acids.

The count of this clone is one. The V call is TRBV29-1, the J call TRBJ2-3, with TRBD2 matching 15 bases. V lost 8 bases and J lost 0; bases outside the gene matches: 6. Looked up from germline, CDR1 is SQVTM and CDR2 is ANQGSEA. The CDR3 consists of 16 residues. The CDR3 spells CSLGLAGGPSTDTQYF. Written as DNA, the CDR3 is TGCAGCCTGGGACTAGCGGGAGGCCCGAGCACAGATACGCAGTATTTT.

This sequence joins TRBV30 and TRBJ1-3; weak D call: TRBD1 (5 bases). This CDR3 spans 12 amino acids. Per germline, CDR1 GTSNPN and CDR2 SVGIG (reference sequence). Trimming removed 5 bases from V and 0 bases from J, with 5 bases in between. The CDR3 DNA is TGTGCCTGGGGACACTCTGGAAACACCATATATTTT. Protein sequence: CAWGHSGNTIYF.

The chain has TRBV19 and TRBJ2-2; no clear D gene. Trimming stripped 1 base from V and 6 bases from J, with 12 bases between. Per the germline V gene, CDR1 is LNHDA and CDR2 is SQIVND (reference sequence). This CDR3 is built from 15 residues. The DNA for the CDR3 is TGTGCCAGTAGTATAGGTCGTATTAGTTCCGGGGAGCTGTTTTTT. Protein product: CASSIGRISSGELFF.

The J gene is TRBJ2-7, the V gene TRBV5-1, with D tentatively TRBD2 (6 bases). The V end lost 7 bases, the J end lost 3 bases, and 17 bases lay between the germline ends. The CDR3 consists of 14 residues. From germline, CDR1 is SGHRS and CDR2 YFSETQ. For the CDR3, the DNA is TGCGCCAGCGCTTCGGGACTCAATTTCTACGAGCAGTACTTC. Translated: CASASGLNFYEQYF. Full variable domain (missing parts from reference TRBV5-1 and TRBJ2-7): KAGVTQTPRYLIKTRGQQVTLSCSPISGHRSVSWYQQTPGQGLQFLFEYFSETQRNKGNFPGRFSGRQFSNSRSEMNVSTLELGDSALYLCASASGLNFYEQYFGPGTRLTVT.

The rearrangement uses TRBV7-9 and TRBJ2-1; 9 positions agree with TRBD1. There are 18 residues in the CDR3. Germline V gene sequence: CDR1 SEHNR, CDR2 FQNEAQ (reference sequence). V shed 2 bases, J shed 7 bases, and the junction held 15 bases outside the gene matches. The CDR3 bases are TGTGCCAGCAGCTTAAGGGACAGGGCCTGGCGGGAGAGGAATGAGCAGTTCTTC. It specifies CASSLRDRAWRERNEQFF. Looking up the rest from reference TRBV7-9 and TRBJ2-1 gives the full variable domain: DTGVSQNPRHKITKRGQNVTFRCDPISEHNRLYWYRQTLGQGPEFLTYFQNEAQLEKSRLLSDRFSAERPKGSFSTLEIQRTEQGDSAMYLCASSLRDRAWRERNEQFFGPGTRLTVL.

This rearrangement joins TRBV4-3 to TRBJ1-2, with 8 bases aligning to TRBD1. This CDR3 region has 12 residues. Germline CDR1 LGHNA, CDR2 YSLEER. With V trimmed by 4 bases and J by 6 bases, 1 base remained unmatched. CDR3 protein: CASSLTGDGYTF. The CDR3 coding sequence is TGCGCCAGCAGCCTGACAGGGGATGGCTACACCTTC.